These T cell receptor beta chains were read from a single sample in a study of T cell responses to AZD1222 COVID-19 vaccine. The data were produced by immunoSEQ multiplex PCR, yet TCRdb's version contains in-frame clones alone and is incomplete. The sample shows about 130,000 clones, 92% of them seen only once. This specimen was peripheral blood, taken on day 0 of AZD1222 vaccination. The source of these receptors is an adult in good health. Both conserved end residues are part of each CDR3. D genes are given only for firm matches. Clone size is not always given. Where it is, it says once, few, many or a class for expanded clones.

cdr3_nt	cdr3_aa	clone_size	v_call	j_call	d_call
TGCAGCGGAGACGAGACAGACTACAATGAGCAGTTCTTC	CSGDETDYNEQFF	-	TRBV29-1	TRBJ2-1	-
TGTGCCAGCAGCTTGGGACTAGCGGGTCAAGAGACCCAGTACTTC	CASSLGLAGQETQYF	-	TRBV5-4	TRBJ2-5	TRBD2
TGTGCCAGCAGGGGAGACAGGCCTTACACTGAAGCTTTCTTT	CASRGDRPYTEAFF	-	TRBV6-6	TRBJ1-1	-
TGTGCCAGCAGTCGGGACCCCGGGGGCACAGATACGCAGTATTTT	CASSRDPGGTDTQYF	-	TRBV6-4	TRBJ2-3	-
TGTGCCAGCGCTGAGGGGCAGGGGGTTCACTCTGGAAACACCATATATTTT	CASAEGQGVHSGNTIYF	once	TRBV25-1	TRBJ1-3	TRBD1
TGTGCCTGGAGTGTTGCGGGGCGGAGCGAGCAGTACTTC	CAWSVAGRSEQYF	-	TRBV30	TRBJ2-7	-
TGTGCCATCAGAGCGGGGGGCGCAGATACGCAGTATTTT	CAIRAGGADTQYF	-	TRBV10-3	TRBJ2-3	TRBD2
TGTGCCAGCAGTTCCACAGTGGAAGCTTTCTTT	CASSSTVEAFF	-	TRBV6-5	TRBJ1-1	-
TGTGCCACCTCCGGGACAGGCCCTCAAGAGACCCAGTACTTC	CATSGTGPQETQYF	-	TRBV10-3	TRBJ2-5	TRBD1
TGTGCCAGCAGCTTACTCGGGAACACTGAAGCTTTCTTT	CASSLLGNTEAFF	-	TRBV11-1	TRBJ1-1	-
TGTGCCAGCAGCCAAGATTCCGGGAGAGAAGCTTTCTTT	CASSQDSGREAFF	-	TRBV4-2	TRBJ1-1	-
TGTGCCAGCAGCCAGGGACAGCCGGGGATTTCACCCCTCCACTTT	CASSQGQPGISPLHF	once	TRBV3-1/TRBV3-2	TRBJ1-6	TRBD1
TGTGCCAGCAGCCCCTACCGGGACATAACCTACGAGCAGTACTTC	CASSPYRDITYEQYF	-	TRBV13	TRBJ2-7	-
TGTGCCAGCAGTTACCCCGGACAGTTCAATCAGCCCCAGCATTTT	CASSYPGQFNQPQHF	-	TRBV6-2/TRBV6-3	TRBJ1-5	-
TGTGCCAGCAGTGGGAGCCCACGGTACGAGCAGTACTTC	CASSGSPRYEQYF	-	TRBV12-3/TRBV12-4	TRBJ2-7	-
TGTGCCAGCAGCTTAATGGGGGGACAGGGGTTCAATCAGCCCCAGCATTTT	CASSLMGGQGFNQPQHF	-	TRBV7-6	TRBJ1-5	TRBD1
TGTGCCAGTAGTATTTTGTGGGGACAGGATTCACCCCTCCACTTT	CASSILWGQDSPLHF	-	TRBV19	TRBJ1-6	TRBD1
TGTGCCAGCAGTTCCAAGCAGGGAAATGTGATGTCCTATGGCTACACCTTC	CASSSKQGNVMSYGYTF	-	TRBV27	TRBJ1-2	-
TGTGCCATCGGCGGGCCTCCCCAGACCGTCTATGGCTACACCTTC	CAIGGPPQTVYGYTF	-	TRBV10-3	TRBJ1-2	-
TGTGCCAGCAGCCGGGACGCCAGAGAGACCCAGTACTTC	CASSRDARETQYF	-	TRBV7-9	TRBJ2-5	-
TGTGCCAGCAGTTACTCACAGAGCACAGATACGCAGTATTTT	CASSYSQSTDTQYF	-	TRBV6-5	TRBJ2-3	-
TGTGCCAGTAGTATAGACAGGGGGAGGTACGAGCAGTACTTC	CASSIDRGRYEQYF	-	TRBV19	TRBJ2-7	-
TGTGCCAGCAGTGATCGAGGGGAGGGGACCCAGTACTTC	CASSDRGEGTQYF	-	TRBV6-1	TRBJ2-5	TRBD2
TGCGCCAGCAGTGAGTTGGGACAGGGAGGACCTGGAAACACCATATATTTT	CASSELGQGGPGNTIYF	-	TRBV10-1	TRBJ1-3	TRBD1
TGTGCCACCAGCAGAGGAGGCAGGGTGGACGAGCAGTACTTC	CATSRGGRVDEQYF	-	TRBV15	TRBJ2-7	-
TGCAGCGTTGGGGATCCGAAAGGTGGCTACACCTTC	CSVGDPKGGYTF	-	TRBV29-1	TRBJ1-2	-
TGTGCCAGCAGCGGACGGACTAGCGGGGGGGCCGAGACCCAGTACTTC	CASSGRTSGGAETQYF	-	TRBV7-8	TRBJ2-5	TRBD2
TGTGCCAGCCGGTCTGGGGAGGATTCACCCCTCCACTTT	CASRSGEDSPLHF	-	TRBV3-1/TRBV3-2	TRBJ1-6	-